Following are 30 T cell receptor beta chains from one sample sequenced in a study of blood T cells in healthy people across ages. It was with a sample-barcoded 5' primer and a J-beta primer mix that a second PCR of roughly 7 to 12 cycles was run. TCRdb re-analysed the 5' RACE reads in MiXCR, keeping a single row per CDR3 protein. The table has 500,000 to 550,000 distinct CDR3 sequences, about 25% seen once. The data were also submitted as part of a second study, on T cells of mothers and their children.

The sequencing input was blood. These receptors were taken from a boy aged 5-17 years in good health.

The chain uses TRBV4-3 and TRBJ2-7, with D perhaps TRBD1 or TRBD2 (6 bases each). Looked up from germline, CDR1 is LGHNA and CDR2 is YSLEER. There are 15 residues in the CDR3. The V gene lost 0 bases and the J gene lost 4 bases, with 13 bases spanning the gap. The CDR3 sequence is CASSQDPGEVYEQYF. DNA for the CDR3: TGCGCCAGCAGCCAAGATCCAGGGGAGGTGTACGAGCAGTACTTC.

This sequence joins TRBV5-6 and TRBJ2-5; possible D gene TRBD1, 6 bases. The CDR3 loop spans 12 amino acids. V lost 3 bases, J lost 11 bases, and 14 bases lay in between. Germline CDR1 is SGHDT and CDR2 is YYEEEE. The CDR3 region is CASSSFQGKQYF. The CDR3 DNA reads TGTGCCAGCAGCTCCTTCCAGGGGAAGCAGTACTTC.

This clonotype was observed a few times. This rearrangement joins TRBV7-3 to TRBJ2-1, with D unclear. Germline loops: CDR1 SGHTA, CDR2 FQGTGA. The CDR3 extends over 14 amino acids. V was trimmed by 5 bases and J by 5 bases, leaving 13 bases between them. CDR3 nucleotides: TGTGCCAGCAGCCCGAGTGGCGGCCACAATGAGCAGTTCTTC. Translated: CASSPSGGHNEQFF.

The gene calls are TRBV5-1 and TRBJ1-1; D not resolved. With 2 bases removed from V and 3 bases from J, the gap between germline ends came to 8 bases. This CDR3 is built from 13 residues. CDR1 and CDR2 (germline): SGHRS, YFSETQ. Written as DNA, the CDR3 is TGCGCCAGCAGCTTCCCCGCCGACACTGAAGCTTTCTTT. This sequence encodes CASSFPADTEAFF.

There are a few counts of this clonotype. The chain recombines TRBV24-1 with TRBJ2-1; D unclear. CDR1 and CDR2 (germline): KGHDR, SFDVKD. Trimming removed 2 bases from V and 1 base from J, with 11 bases in between. The CDR3 spans 16 residues. CDR3 DNA sequence: TGTGCCACCAGTGATTGGGGATCAGCATCCTACAATGAGCAGTTCTTC. Translating gives CATSDWGSASYNEQFF.

V is TRBV27 and J is TRBJ1-1; no definite D call. This CDR3 spans 13 amino acids. V shed 2 bases and J shed 1 base, with 5 bases lying between them. Germline-derived CDR1 and CDR2 are MNHEY and SMNVEV (reference sequence). The CDR3 DNA is TGTGCCAGCAGTTTAAATTCGAACACTGAAGCTTTCTTT. It is translated as CASSLNSNTEAFF.

This chain joins TRBV15 and TRBJ1-1; no definite D call. Germline-derived CDR1 and CDR2 are LNHNV and YYDKDF (reference sequence). Trimming shortened V by 3 bases and J by 8 bases, and 13 bases separated the two germline ends. CDR3 length: 13 residues. The CDR3 sequence is CATSSRKETEAFF. As DNA, the CDR3 is TGTGCCACCAGCAGCCGCAAGGAGACCGAAGCTTTCTTT. Variable domain in full (rest from reference TRBV15 and TRBJ1-1): DAMVIQNPRYQVTQFGKPVTLSCSQTLNHNVMYWYQQKSSQAPKLLFHYYDKDFNNEADTPDNFQSRRPNTSFCFLDIRSPGLGDTAMYLCATSSRKETEAFFGQGTRLTVV.

V gene TRBV19 combines with J gene TRBJ2-1; TRBD1 might be the D (6 bases). V was shortened by 1 base and J by 5 bases, with 9 bases between the two germline ends. The CDR3 totals 14 residues. CDR1 and CDR2 (germline): LNHDA, SQIVND (reference sequence). The CDR3 region is CASSIGWTDNEQFF. CDR3 nucleotide sequence: TGTGCCAGTAGTATAGGTTGGACAGACAATGAGCAGTTCTTC.

This clonotype has at least ten counts. This chain joins TRBV25-1 and TRBJ2-7; no firm D call. In germline, CDR1 is MGHDK, CDR2 SYGVNS. This CDR3 contains 11 residues. The V and J ends lost 3 bases and 3 bases respectively, with 3 bases between them. CDR3 nucleotides: TGTGCCAGCAGTGAGGGCTACGAGCAGTACTTC. Translated: CASSEGYEQYF.

This sequence joins TRBV19 and TRBJ2-1; unclear D gene. This CDR3 comprises 11 residues. Germline values: CDR1 LNHDA, CDR2 SQIVND (reference sequence). Deletions cut 4 bases from V and 9 bases from J, with 7 bases between. The CDR3: CASSSIFEQFF. The CDR3 DNA sequence: TGTGCCAGTAGTAGTATATTTGAGCAGTTCTTC.

The rearrangement links TRBV10-3 to TRBJ2-7; 7 bases line up with TRBD1. J was trimmed by 6 bases and V by 3 bases; bases with no gene match: 8. The germline gives CDR1 ENHRY, CDR2 SYGVKD. The CDR3 is 14 residues long. The CDR3 region is CAISDPGTVSEQYF. Here the CDR3 DNA reads TGTGCCATCAGTGACCCCGGGACAGTTAGCGAGCAGTACTTC.

The chain joins TRBV20-1 to TRBJ2-3, with a tentative D call TRBD2 (6 bases). Germline CDR1 is DFQATT and CDR2 is SNEGSKA (reference sequence). CDR3 length equals 15 residues. Trimming pared 4 bases from V and 0 bases from J, leaving 14 bases between. As DNA, the CDR3 is TGCAGTGCTACGTTAGAGCGGGTTAGCACAGATACGCAGTATTTT. Translated, it gives CSATLERVSTDTQYF.

Only a few counts were recorded for this clonotype. The chain is built from TRBV7-2 and TRBJ2-1; D remains unclear. CDR3 length: 12 residues. V was clipped by 3 bases and J by 10 bases, with 10 bases between them. Germline V gives CDR1 SGHTA, CDR2 FQGNSA. The DNA of the CDR3 is TGTGCCAGCAGCTTTACCCCCGGGGAGCAGTTCTTC. Amino acid sequence: CASSFTPGEQFF.

This sequence joins TRBV2 and TRBJ2-2, with 10 bases fitting TRBD2. This CDR3 region has 14 residues. CDR1 SNHLY and CDR2 FYNNEI come from the germline V gene. J lost 4 bases, V lost 8 bases, and 4 bases had no gene match. CDR3 sequence reads: CASGLAESTGELFF. CDR3 DNA: TGTGCCAGCGGACTAGCGGAAAGCACCGGGGAGCTGTTTTTT.

The rearrangement uses TRBV29-1 and TRBJ1-2; no definite D call. CDR3 size: 12 residues. Trimming removed 3 bases at V and 4 bases at J, with 9 bases between. CDR1 is SQVTM, CDR2 ANQGSEA, per germline. DNA of the CDR3: TGCAGCGTTGATCGGGCCAGCTATGGCTACACCTTC. Amino acid sequence: CSVDRASYGYTF.

This chain joins TRBV12-3 or TRBV12-4 and TRBJ1-1, with D unclear. This CDR3 contains 16 residues. Trimming removed 1 base at V and 1 base at J, with 13 bases between. The CDR3 nucleotides read TGTGCCAGCAGTTTAGGTTCCGGGAGTGGGAACACTGAAGCTTTCTTT. Residues: CASSLGSGSGNTEAFF.

This clonotype turned up a few times. This sequence joins TRBV19 and TRBJ2-1; 10 bases agree with TRBD1. The CDR3 is 15 residues long. The trim removed 3 bases at V and 7 bases at J, leaving 6 bases unmatched. CDR1 LNHDA and CDR2 SQIVND come from the germline V gene (reference sequence). The CDR3 reads CASSMPGQGWNEQFF. CDR3 sequence (DNA): TGTGCCAGTAGTATGCCGGGACAGGGGTGGAATGAGCAGTTCTTC. The full variable domain, completed using reference TRBV19 and TRBJ2-1, is DGGITQSPKYLFRKEGQNVTLSCEQNLNHDAMYWYRQDPGQGLRLIYYSQIVNDFQKGDIAEGYSVSREKKESFPLTVTSAQKNPTAFYLCASSMPGQGWNEQFFGPGTRLTVL.

This clonotype was seen a single time. The V call is TRBV5-1, the J call TRBJ2-1; TRBD2 matches at 10 bases. J lost 7 bases, V lost 4 bases, and 11 bases had no gene match. Germline CDR1 and CDR2: SGHRS and YFSETQ. The length of the CDR3 is 16 residues. CDR3 sequence (DNA): TGCGCCAGCAGCGTGCCGACTAGCGGGCGGGAGAATGAGCAGTTCTTC. It encodes CASSVPTSGRENEQFF.

J is TRBJ2-5 and V is TRBV7-2, with 12 bases identical to TRBD2. The J call may be in error: the DNA end matches TRBJ2-7 better. The CDR3 sequence is 16 residues long. Germline V lookup: CDR1 SGHTA, CDR2 FQGNSA. The CDR3 nucleotides read TGTGCCAGCAGCTTTACTAGCGGGGGGATCTCCTACGAGCAGTACTTC. It yields the protein CASSFTSGGISYEQYF.

On this clonotype: The junction and the germline gene differ at one end; a read error may be behind it. The genes are TRBV29-1 and TRBJ2-5; tentatively, D is TRBD2 (5 bases). The assigned J gene may be wrong: the sequence end matches TRBJ2-1 better. CDR3 size: 11 residues. The V gene's germline CDR1 is SQVTM and CDR2 ANQGSEA. The CDR3 here is CSVEDLREQFF. CDR3 DNA sequence: TGTAGCGTTGAAGATCTGAGGGAGCAGTTCTTC.

The sample holds a few counts of this clonotype. The rearrangement uses TRBV7-9 and TRBJ2-7; D tentatively fits TRBD1 or TRBD2 (5 bases each). V was shortened by 1 base and J by 2 bases, with 9 bases between the two germline ends. This CDR3 contains 14 residues. Germline loops: CDR1 SEHNR, CDR2 FQNEAQ (reference sequence). CDR3 nucleotides: TGTGCCAGCAGCTTAGTGGGACGTCCCTACGAGCAGTACTTC. Translating it yields CASSLVGRPYEQYF.

This clonotype has at least ten counts. The rearrangement uses TRBV29-1 and TRBJ2-2, with D possibly matching TRBD1 (5 bases). Germline-derived CDR1 and CDR2 are SQVTM and ANQGSEA. The CDR3 loop spans 14 amino acids. Trimming cost V 1 base and J 2 bases, with 8 bases left between them. DNA of the CDR3: TGCAGCGTTGAAGTGCAGGGCAACACCGGGGAGCTGTTTTTT. It encodes CSVEVQGNTGELFF.

The CDR3 loop is CASSLVVSGGRDEQYF. CDR3 sequence (DNA): TGTGCCAGCAGCCTGGTTGTGTCAGGGGGTCGGGACGAGCAGTACTTC. The V call is TRBV5-6, the J call TRBJ2-5; 7 bases align to TRBD1. Gene TRBJ2-7 matches the end of the DNA better, so the J call may be wrong. This CDR3 spans 16 amino acids. Germline lookup yields CDR1 SGHDT and CDR2 YYEEEE.

The chain links TRBV5-1 to TRBJ2-5; D remains ambiguous. The J call may be mistaken, given a closer DNA end match to TRBJ2-7. The CDR3 contains 12 residues. Per the germline V gene, CDR1 is SGHRS and CDR2 is YFSETQ. CDR3 coding DNA: TGCGCCAGCAGCTCGGATCTCTACGAGCAGTACTTC. This sequence encodes CASSSDLYEQYF.

This clonotype occurred a few times. The chain recombines TRBV4-2 with TRBJ1-2, with TRBD1 identical over 7 bases. The ends lost 1 base at V and 0 bases at J; junction bases unmatched: 5. The CDR3 is made up of 16 amino acids. Germline V lookup: CDR1 LGHNA, CDR2 YNFKEQ. CDR3 DNA sequence: TGTGCCAGCAGCCAAGCTGGGCAGGGGGCTAACTATGGCTACACCTTC. It translates to CASSQAGQGANYGYTF.

This clonotype was picked up a small number of times. This chain connects TRBV7-9 to TRBJ2-1; D gene ambiguous. CDR1 SEHNR and CDR2 FQNEAQ come from the germline V gene (reference sequence). This CDR3 spans 14 amino acids. The V and J ends lost 5 bases and 1 base respectively, with 9 bases between them. The CDR3 nucleotides read TGTGCCAGCAGCCGTCTGGGTTCCTACAATGAGCAGTTCTTC. It specifies CASSRLGSYNEQFF.

This clonotype was counted only a few times. J is TRBJ2-3 and V is TRBV9; TRBD2 might be the D (5 bases). The CDR3 contains 18 residues. The germline CDR1 and CDR2 sequences are SGDLS and YYNGEE. V lost 3 bases to trimming and J lost 2 bases, with 22 bases between them. The CDR3 region has the DNA TGTGCCAGCAGCGCATATAACCGACCACTAGAGGTCACAGATACGCAGTATTTT. Residues: CASSAYNRPLEVTDTQYF.

This clonotype was picked up a small number of times. This chain links TRBV20-1 with TRBJ2-3; D unclear. CDR1 DFQATT and CDR2 SNEGSKA come from the germline V gene (reference sequence). Trimming shortened V by 5 bases and J by 1 base, and 10 bases separated the two germline ends. This CDR3 has 13 amino acids. CDR3 DNA sequence: TGCAGTGCTCGCGGACCCCGCACAGATACGCAGTATTTT. This sequence encodes CSARGPRTDTQYF.

The rearrangement uses TRBV11-1 and TRBJ2-4, with TRBD2 as a possible D gene (7 bases). This CDR3 has 16 residues. Deletions cut 2 bases from V and 8 bases from J, with 19 bases between. The germline CDR1 and CDR2 sequences are SGHAT and FQDESV (reference sequence). CDR3 in amino acids: CASSLRGAQGRDIQYF. CDR3 nucleotide sequence: TGTGCCAGCAGCTTACGGGGGGCACAAGGTCGTGACATTCAGTACTTC.

CDR3 residues: CASSLDHAEVLTF. In DNA, the CDR3 is TGTGCCAGCAGTTTAGATCACGCCGAGGTCCTGACTTTC. The rearrangement links TRBV12-3 or TRBV12-4 to TRBJ2-6; D unclear. The CDR3 extends over 13 amino acids. Trimming left V 1 base short and J 13 bases short, with 11 bases between.